The next 5 T cell receptor beta chains were all read from a single sample in a study of blood T cell repertoires in COVID-19 (dated by TCRdb to the early 2020s). Preparation of the library involved the immunoSEQ multiplex PCR assay. The source is immuneACCESS, and TCRdb retained only in-frame sequences with V and J called. Part of the clones is not carried over; for the studies checked, unresolved V genes explain less than half of this, and the remainder is unexplained. Across this sample there are 280,000 or so clones, with 70% to 90% seen only once. The top ten clones comprise more than 2% of the sample. Sequenced material: PBMCs or T cells enriched from blood (not recorded which). These receptors all stem from a man in his thirties or forties who had recovered from COVID-19.

This clone was recorded once. One end of the junction fails to match germline, which may point to a read error. The rearrangement joins TRBV3-1 (or the pseudogene TRBV3-2) to TRBJ1-6, with 7 bases matching TRBD1. Germline loops: CDR1 LGHDT, CDR2 YNNKEL (reference sequence). The CDR3 runs 13 residues. The CDR3 DNA follows: TGTGCCAGCAGCCAACCCGGCCGGGACAGTTTAGTCTTT. It translates to CASSQPGRDSLVF.

The CDR3, as DNA: TGCGCCAGCAGCTTGGTGGCGGGGAGAAATGAAAAACTGTTTTTT. This encodes CASSLVAGRNEKLFF. The chain recombines TRBV5-1 with TRBJ1-4, with D uncertain. The germline V gene has CDR1 SGHRS and CDR2 YFSETQ. Trimming took off 0 bases at V and 5 bases at J, with 11 bases between the two ends. The CDR3 is 15 amino acids. The full variable domain, with the rest looked up from reference TRBV5-1 and TRBJ1-4, is KAGVTQTPRYLIKTRGQQVTLSCSPISGHRSVSWYQQTPGQGLQFLFEYFSETQRNKGNFPGRFSGRQFSNSRSEMNVSTLELGDSALYLCASSLVAGRNEKLFFGSGTQLSVL.

This chain joins TRBV6-5 and TRBJ1-1; no reliable D call. The CDR3 totals 13 residues. Germline CDR1 is MNHEY and CDR2 is SVGAGI. Deletions cut 0 bases from V and 10 bases from J, with 12 bases between. CDR3 protein: CASSYSSNSGAFF. The CDR3 bases are TGTGCCAGCAGTTACTCGTCCAACAGCGGAGCTTTCTTT.

The chain carries TRBV7-2 and TRBJ1-1, with 7 nucleotides matching TRBD1. V lost 4 bases, J lost 9 bases, and 5 bases stayed unmatched. CDR1 and CDR2 (germline): SGHTA, FQGNSA. This CDR3 comprises 12 residues. DNA for the CDR3: TGTGCCAGCAGCTACCGGGGACAGAAAGCTTTCTTT. It codes for CASSYRGQKAFF. Combining the CDR3 with reference TRBV7-2 and TRBJ1-1 gives the whole variable domain GAGVSQSPSNKVTEKGKDVELRCDPISGHTALYWYRQSLGQGLEFLIYFQGNSAPDKSGLPSDRFSAERTGGSVSTLTIQRTQQEDSAVYLCASSYRGQKAFFGQGTRLTVV.

The chain is built from TRBV5-1 and TRBJ2-2; D not certain. Germline V gene sequence: CDR1 SGHRS, CDR2 YFSETQ. Trimming took off 4 bases at V and 1 base at J, with 11 bases between the two ends. The CDR3 runs to 15 residues. Here the CDR3 reads CASSLRNLNTGELFF. In DNA form, the CDR3 reads TGCGCCAGCAGCCTGAGAAACTTGAACACCGGGGAGCTGTTTTTT. Complete variable domain (other parts from reference TRBV5-1 and TRBJ2-2): KAGVTQTPRYLIKTRGQQVTLSCSPISGHRSVSWYQQTPGQGLQFLFEYFSETQRNKGNFPGRFSGRQFSNSRSEMNVSTLELGDSALYLCASSLRNLNTGELFFGEGSRLTVL.